This entry is about one T cell receptor (beta chain). Its antigen remains unidentified. The data were obtained in a study of spatial heterogeneity in lung cancer. The study, taken as a whole, reports: Tumors with more nonsynonymous mutations had more expanded intratumoral alpha and beta TCRs.

Stated time point: sample taken at primary tumor resection. MiXCR was run by TCRdb on the 5' RACE reads, yielding one entry per CDR3 protein. This sample has 100,000 to 110,000 distinct CDR3 sequences; approximately 4.7% occur once, and the top ten carry approximately 22%. Sequenced here: lung tumor tissue, sampled at surgery. The source of this sequence is a male donor with early-stage non-small cell lung cancer.

The CDR3 bases are TGTGCCAGTTCGGGCAGACGCATCTCTGGAAACACCATATATTTT. Amino acids: CASSGRRISGNTIYF. The V call is TRBV2, the J call TRBJ1-3; D unresolved. The germline V gene has CDR1 SNHLY and CDR2 FYNNEI. The germline V and J ends were trimmed by 9 bases and 0 bases, with 15 bases remaining between them. The CDR3 runs 15 residues.